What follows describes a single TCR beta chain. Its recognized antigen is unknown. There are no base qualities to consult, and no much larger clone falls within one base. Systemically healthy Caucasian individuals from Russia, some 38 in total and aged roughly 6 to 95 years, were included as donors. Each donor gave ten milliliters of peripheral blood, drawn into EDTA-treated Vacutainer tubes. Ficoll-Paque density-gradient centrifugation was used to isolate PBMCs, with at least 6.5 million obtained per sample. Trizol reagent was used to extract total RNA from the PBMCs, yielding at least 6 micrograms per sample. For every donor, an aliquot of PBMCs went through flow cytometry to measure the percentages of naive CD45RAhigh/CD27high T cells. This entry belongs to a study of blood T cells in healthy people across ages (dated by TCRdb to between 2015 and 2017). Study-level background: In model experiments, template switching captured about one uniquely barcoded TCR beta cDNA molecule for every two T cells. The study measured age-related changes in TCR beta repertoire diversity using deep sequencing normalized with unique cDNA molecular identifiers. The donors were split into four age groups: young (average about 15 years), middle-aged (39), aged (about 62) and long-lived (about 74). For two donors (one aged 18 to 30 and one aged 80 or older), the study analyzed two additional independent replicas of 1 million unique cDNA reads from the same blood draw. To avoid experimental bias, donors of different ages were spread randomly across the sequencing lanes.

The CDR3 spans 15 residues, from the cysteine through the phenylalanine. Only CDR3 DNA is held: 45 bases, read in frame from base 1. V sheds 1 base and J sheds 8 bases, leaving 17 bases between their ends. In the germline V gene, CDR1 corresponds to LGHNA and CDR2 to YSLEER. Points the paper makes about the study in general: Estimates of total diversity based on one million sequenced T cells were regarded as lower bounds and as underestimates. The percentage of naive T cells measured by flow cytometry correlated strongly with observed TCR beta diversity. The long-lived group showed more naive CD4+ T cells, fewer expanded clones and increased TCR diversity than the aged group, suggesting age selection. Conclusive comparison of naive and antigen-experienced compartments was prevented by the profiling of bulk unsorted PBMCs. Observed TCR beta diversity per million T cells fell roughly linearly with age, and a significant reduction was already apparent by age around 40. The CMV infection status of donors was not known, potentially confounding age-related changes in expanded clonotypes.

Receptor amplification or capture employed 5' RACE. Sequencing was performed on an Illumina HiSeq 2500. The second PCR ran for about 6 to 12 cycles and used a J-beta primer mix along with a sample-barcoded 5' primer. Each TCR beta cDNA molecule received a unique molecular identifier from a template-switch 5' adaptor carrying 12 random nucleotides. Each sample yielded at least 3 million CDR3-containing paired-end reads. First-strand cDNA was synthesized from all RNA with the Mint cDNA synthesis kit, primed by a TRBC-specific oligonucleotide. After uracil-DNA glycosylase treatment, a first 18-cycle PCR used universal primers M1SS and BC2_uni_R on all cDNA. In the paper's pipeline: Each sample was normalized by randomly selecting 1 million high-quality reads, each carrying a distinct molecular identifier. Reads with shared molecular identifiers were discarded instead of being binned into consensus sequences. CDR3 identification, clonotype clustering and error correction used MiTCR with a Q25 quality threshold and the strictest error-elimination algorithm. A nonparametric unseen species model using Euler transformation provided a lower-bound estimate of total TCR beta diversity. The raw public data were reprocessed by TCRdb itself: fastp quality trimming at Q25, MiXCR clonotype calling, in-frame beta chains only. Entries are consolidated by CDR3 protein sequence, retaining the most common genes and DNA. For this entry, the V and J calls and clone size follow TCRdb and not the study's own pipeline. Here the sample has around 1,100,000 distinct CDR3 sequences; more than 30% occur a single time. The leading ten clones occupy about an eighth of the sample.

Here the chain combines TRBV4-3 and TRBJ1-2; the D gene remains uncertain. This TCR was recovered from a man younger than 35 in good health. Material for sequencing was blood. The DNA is TGCGCCAGCAGCCAAGGGGAGCGTCCCTTAGGGGGCTACACCTTC. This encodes CASSQGERPLGGYTF.